A single sample gave rise to the 24 T cell receptor beta chains below, sequenced in a study of T-cell reconstitution after alpha-beta-depleted transplantation in children. Unique molecular identifiers tagged the TCRbeta library. TCRdb reprocessed the PCR reads via MiXCR and lists one record per CDR3 protein. The sample carries 500,000 to 650,000 distinct CDR3 sequences, more than 9.5% recorded once. Sample: PBMCs, mostly from graft donor cells, taken 180 days after TCRalphabeta/CD19-depleted stem cell transplant. The receptors were gathered from a female patient aged 2-10 years who had a stem cell transplant for aplastic anemia, so the T cells may come from the graft donor.

Ten or more counts support this clonotype. The gene calls are TRBV20-1 and TRBJ2-3, with 11 bases matching TRBD2. With V trimmed by 7 bases and J by 8 bases, 11 bases remained unmatched. Germline lookup yields CDR1 DFQATT and CDR2 SNEGSKA (reference sequence). The CDR3 is made up of 14 amino acids. CDR3 protein: CSVPTSGNGGTQYF. The CDR3 bases are TGCAGTGTTCCGACTAGCGGGAATGGAGGTACGCAGTATTTT.

This clonotype occurred a few times. The J gene is TRBJ2-5, the V gene TRBV29-1, with D possibly being TRBD1 (6 bases). CDR1 is SQVTM, CDR2 ANQGSEA, per germline. Trimming cost V 6 bases and J 5 bases, with 22 bases left between them. The CDR3 has 15 amino acids. The CDR3 DNA follows: TGCAGCGTGGACCCCTCGGCAGGGGTCGCGGAGACCCAGTACTTC. It is translated as CSVDPSAGVAETQYF. The entire variable domain, with the rest obtained from reference TRBV29-1 and TRBJ2-5, is as follows: SAVISQKPSRDICQRGTSLTIQCQVDSQVTMMFWYRQQPGQSLTLIATANQGSEATYESGFVIDKFPISRPNLTFSTLTVSNMSPEDSSIYLCSVDPSAGVAETQYFGPGTRLLVL.

The gene calls are TRBV20-1 and TRBJ2-7; the match to TRBD2 covers 8 bases. The CDR3 has 11 residues. Unmatched junction bases numbered 7, after V lost 8 bases and J lost 7 bases. Germline CDR1 is DFQATT and CDR2 is SNEGSKA (reference sequence). This CDR3 is CSTGRGDEQYF. CDR3 DNA sequence: TGCAGTACAGGGCGGGGGGATGAGCAGTACTTC.

This clonotype was observed a few times. The V call is TRBV11-2, the J call TRBJ2-1; 9 nucleotides align to TRBD2. CDR3 size: 15 residues. The germline CDR1 and CDR2 sequences are SGHAT and FQNNGV. The J segment lost 6 bases and the V segment lost 4 bases, leaving 7 bases of the junction unmatched. This chain's CDR3 is CASSSRTSDANEQFF. The CDR3 coding sequence is TGTGCCAGCAGCTCGAGGACTAGCGACGCCAATGAGCAGTTCTTC.

This clonotype was detected a few times. The chain links TRBV12-3 or TRBV12-4 to TRBJ1-5; 9 bases fit TRBD1. V gave up 6 bases and J gave up 6 bases; unmatched junction bases: 6. The CDR3 has 14 residues. The CDR3 sequence: CASSKDRGSQPQHF. The CDR3 DNA follows: TGTGCCAGCAGCAAGGACAGGGGAAGTCAGCCCCAGCATTTT.

This clonotype was recorded many times. The chain recombines TRBV24-1 with TRBJ2-1; D possibly corresponds to TRBD2 (7 bases). The CDR3 has 13 amino acids. Trimming took off 6 bases at V and 7 bases at J, with 12 bases between the two ends. From germline, CDR1 is KGHDR and CDR2 SFDVKD. CDR3 DNA: TGTGCCACCAGTCTGGGGGGGCGGAATGAGCAGTTCTTC. Translation gives CATSLGGRNEQFF.

This clonotype was seen only a few times. The genes are TRBV3-1 and TRBJ2-1; 14 positions match TRBD2. Germline trimming cut 2 bases from V and 0 bases from J; bases unmatched to any gene: 6. The V gene's germline CDR1 is LGHDT and CDR2 YNNKEL (reference sequence). The CDR3 loop spans 19 amino acids. The CDR3 reads CASSQPGLAGVPSYNEQFF. CDR3 nucleotide sequence: TGTGCCAGCAGCCAACCGGGACTAGCGGGAGTTCCCTCCTACAATGAGCAGTTCTTC.

This clonotype came up many times. CDR3 region: CSVDRNTEAFF. CDR3 nucleotide sequence: TGCAGCGTTGACAGGAACACTGAAGCTTTCTTT. This chain joins TRBV29-1 and TRBJ1-1; D remains ambiguous. CDR1 is SQVTM, CDR2 ANQGSEA, per germline. The CDR3 is 11 residues long. V was shortened by 3 bases and J by 1 base, with 3 bases between the two germline ends.

The chain joins TRBV12-3 or TRBV12-4 to TRBJ2-5, with a possible D match to TRBD1 (6 bases). The CDR3 length is 13 residues. The germline V and J ends were trimmed by 7 bases and 1 base, with 10 bases remaining between them. The CDR3 region is CASKPDSQETQYF. The CDR3 DNA reads TGTGCCAGCAAGCCGGACAGCCAAGAGACCCAGTACTTC.

V gene TRBV15 combines with J gene TRBJ2-6; 7 bases fit TRBD1. Germline V CDR1 and CDR2: LNHNV, YYDKDF (reference sequence). The CDR3 is made up of 14 amino acids. After removal of 8 bases from V and 7 bases from J, the junction contained 8 bases not matched to a gene. CDR3: CATGDRVFANVLTF. DNA of the CDR3: TGTGCCACCGGCGACAGGGTCTTTGCCAACGTCCTGACTTTC.

This chain uses TRBV7-2 with TRBJ2-1, with D uncertain. This CDR3 is 12 amino acids long. Germline loops: CDR1 SGHTA, CDR2 FQGNSA. V lost 3 bases and J lost 10, with 10 bases in between. Here the CDR3 reads CASSFMGKEQFF. The CDR3 DNA reads TGTGCCAGCAGCTTCATGGGCAAGGAGCAGTTCTTC. Together with reference TRBV7-2 and TRBJ2-1, the CDR3 gives the full variable domain: GAGVSQSPSNKVTEKGKDVELRCDPISGHTALYWYRQSLGQGLEFLIYFQGNSAPDKSGLPSDRFSAERTGGSVSTLTIQRTQQEDSAVYLCASSFMGKEQFFGPGTRLTVL.

The V gene is TRBV6-6, the J gene TRBJ2-3, with a possible D match to TRBD2 (6 bases). There are 15 residues in the CDR3. Trimming took off 6 bases at V and 4 bases at J, with 17 bases between the two ends. The germline V gene has CDR1 MNHNY and CDR2 SVGAGI (reference sequence). DNA for the CDR3: TGTGCCAGCAGGCCCGGTACTAGCAGGGCAGATACGCAGTATTTT. It yields the protein CASRPGTSRADTQYF.

The J gene is TRBJ2-7, the V gene TRBV5-8; no clear D. V dropped 2 bases and J dropped 3 bases, with 12 bases sitting between them. CDR1 SGHTS and CDR2 YDEGEE come from the germline V gene. This CDR3 has 14 residues. CDR3 residues: CASSFLFAGYEQYF. CDR3 in DNA: TGTGCCAGCAGCTTCCTCTTTGCAGGCTACGAGCAGTACTTC.

This clonotype was observed at least ten times. V is TRBV12-3 or TRBV12-4 and J is TRBJ1-4, with 7 bases identical to TRBD1. The V gene end was trimmed by 2 bases and the J gene end by 8 bases; junction bases not matched to a gene: 2. This CDR3 comprises 13 residues. The CDR3 DNA reads as TGTGCCAGCAGTTTATCGACAGGGGAAAAACTGTTTTTT. It yields the protein CASSLSTGEKLFF.

This clonotype appeared a few times. The chain couples TRBV25-1 to TRBJ2-1, with D unclear. The germline V gene has CDR1 MGHDK and CDR2 SYGVNS. The ends were cut back, 2 bases at V and 12 bases at J, with 14 bases in the middle. The CDR3 runs to 13 residues. As DNA, the CDR3 is TGTGCCAGCAGTGAAAAGAATAAGTTCGGGCAGTTCTTC. As protein: CASSEKNKFGQFF.

The chain recombines TRBV28 with TRBJ2-6, with TRBD2 matching 8 bases. Trimming cost V 6 bases and J 5 bases; bases outside gene matches: 15. The CDR3 length is 18 residues. CDR1 MDHEN and CDR2 SYDVKM come from the germline V gene. CDR3 in amino acids: CASSAAGGSGGWANVLTF. The CDR3 DNA follows: TGTGCCAGCAGCGCCGCGGGGGGCTCAGGCGGCTGGGCCAACGTCCTGACTTTC.

The V gene is TRBV11-2, the J gene TRBJ1-6; 9 positions match TRBD1. Looked up from germline, CDR1 is SGHAT and CDR2 is FQNNGV. Germline trimming cut 5 bases from V and 7 bases from J; bases unmatched to any gene: 6. CDR3 size: 15 residues. CDR3 sequence: CASSPRTGENSPLHF. The CDR3 DNA follows: TGTGCCAGCAGCCCCCGGACAGGGGAGAATTCACCCCTCCACTTT.

This clonotype turned up a few times. The chain uses TRBV20-1 and TRBJ2-2; 10 bases agree with TRBD2. The CDR3 spans 15 residues. V shed 2 bases and J 5 bases; nucleotides not matched to a gene: 5. Germline assignment: CDR1 DFQATT and CDR2 SNEGSKA (reference sequence). This CDR3 is CSARSSGRQTGELFF. CDR3 DNA sequence: TGCAGTGCTAGATCTAGCGGGAGACAGACCGGGGAGCTGTTTTTT.

Concerning this clonotype itself: Given a much more abundant clone one base away, this may be a read error. No conserved phenylalanine or tryptophan is present at the end of the CDR3, so a read error is the likely explanation. V usage is TRBV20-1 and J usage is TRBJ2-7; 9 bases fit TRBD1. This CDR3 is 13 amino acids long. Germline CDR1 is DFQATT and CDR2 is SNEGSKA (reference sequence). The CDR3 reads CSHSGTGSYEQYL. The CDR3 nucleotides read TGCAGCCACAGCGGGACAGGGTCCTACGAGCAGTACTTA.

This clonotype was counted a few times. DNA of the CDR3: TGTGCCAGCAGCTTATCTGGTAGCTCGAAGACCCAGTACTTC. Residues: CASSLSGSSKTQYF. V gene TRBV7-2 combines with J gene TRBJ2-5; D not resolved. V lost 2 bases and J 6 bases, leaving 13 bases between the germline ends. The CDR3 is 14 amino acids. The V gene's germline CDR1 is SGHTA and CDR2 FQGNSA. The full variable domain, rest sourced from reference TRBV7-2 and TRBJ2-5, is GAGVSQSPSNKVTEKGKDVELRCDPISGHTALYWYRQSLGQGLEFLIYFQGNSAPDKSGLPSDRFSAERTGGSVSTLTIQRTQQEDSAVYLCASSLSGSSKTQYFGPGTRLLVL.

The chain couples TRBV4-3 to TRBJ2-1; D is perhaps TRBD2 (5 bases). Trimming took off 0 bases at V and 10 bases at J, with 22 bases between the two ends. In germline, CDR1 is LGHNA, CDR2 YSLEER. The CDR3 contains 17 residues. Here the CDR3 DNA reads TGCGCCAGCAGCCAAGATCCAAGCGGAGAAATGACGGGGGAGCAGTTCTTC. It encodes CASSQDPSGEMTGEQFF.

This chain joins TRBV29-1 and TRBJ2-1; 15 nucleotides line up with TRBD2. The V and J ends lost 6 bases and 0 bases, in that order; junction bases with no gene match: 9. CDR1 SQVTM and CDR2 ANQGSEA come from the germline V gene. This CDR3 has 18 amino acids. In DNA, the CDR3 is TGCAGCGTCAGGACTAGCGGGAGGGCCTTGAGCTCCTACAATGAGCAGTTCTTC. Protein: CSVRTSGRALSSYNEQFF.

This clonotype was recorded many times. This chain uses TRBV20-1 with TRBJ1-6; no definite D call. This CDR3 contains 12 residues. The germline V gene encodes CDR1 DFQATT and CDR2 SNEGSKA (reference sequence). V was pared by 3 bases and J by 6 bases, with 6 bases between. DNA of the CDR3: TGCAGTGCTAGGGATCCTAATTCACCCCTCCACTTT. The encoded protein is CSARDPNSPLHF.

The rearrangement joins TRBV5-3 to TRBJ2-7; D not certain. TRBV5-3 is an ORF for which the function is uncertain. V was shortened by 6 bases and J by 1 base, with 8 bases between the two germline ends. The CDR3 contains 12 residues. DNA of the CDR3: TGTGCCAGAACTCGTGCTTCCTACGAGCAGTACGTC. This sequence encodes CARTRASYEQYV.